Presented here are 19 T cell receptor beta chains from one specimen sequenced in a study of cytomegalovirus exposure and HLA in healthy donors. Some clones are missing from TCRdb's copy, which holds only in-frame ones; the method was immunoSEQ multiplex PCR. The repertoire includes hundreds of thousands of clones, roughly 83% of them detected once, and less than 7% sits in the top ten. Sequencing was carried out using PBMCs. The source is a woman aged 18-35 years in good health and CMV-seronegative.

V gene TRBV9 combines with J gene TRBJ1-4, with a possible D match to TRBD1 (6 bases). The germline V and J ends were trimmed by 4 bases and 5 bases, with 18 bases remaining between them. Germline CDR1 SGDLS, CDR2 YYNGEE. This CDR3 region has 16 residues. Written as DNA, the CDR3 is TGTGCCAGCAGCCCCCCCTTGGGCAGGGGCAATGAAAAACTGTTTTTT. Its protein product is CASSPPLGRGNEKLFF.

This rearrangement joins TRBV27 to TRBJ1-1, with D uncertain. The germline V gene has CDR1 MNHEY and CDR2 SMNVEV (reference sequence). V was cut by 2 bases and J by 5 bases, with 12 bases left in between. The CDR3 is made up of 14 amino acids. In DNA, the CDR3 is TGTGCCAGCAGTTTACTCATGGGCGGAACTGAAGCTTTCTTT. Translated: CASSLLMGGTEAFF.

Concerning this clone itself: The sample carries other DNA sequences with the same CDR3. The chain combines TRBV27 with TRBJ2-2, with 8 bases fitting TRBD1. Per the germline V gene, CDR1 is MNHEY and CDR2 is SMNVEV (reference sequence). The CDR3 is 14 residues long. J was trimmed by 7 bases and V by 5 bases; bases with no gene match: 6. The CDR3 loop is CASSPGQGVGELFF. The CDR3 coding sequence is TGTGCCAGCAGTCCCGGACAGGGAGTCGGGGAGCTGTTTTTT.

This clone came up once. The CDR3 region has the DNA TGTGCCAGCAGCTTCGTCGGACAGTCCTACGAGCAGTACTTC. It translates to CASSFVGQSYEQYF. The gene calls are TRBV7-9 and TRBJ2-7; possible D gene TRBD1, 6 bases. Germline V lookup: CDR1 SEHNR, CDR2 FQNEAQ (reference sequence). Trimming took off 3 bases at V and 1 base at J, with 10 bases between the two ends. The CDR3 has 14 amino acids.

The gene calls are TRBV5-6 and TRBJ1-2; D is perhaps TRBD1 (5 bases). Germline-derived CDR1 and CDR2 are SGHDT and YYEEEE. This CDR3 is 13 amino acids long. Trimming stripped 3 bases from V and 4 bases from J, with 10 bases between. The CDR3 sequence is CASSSNQGYGYTF. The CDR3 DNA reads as TGTGCCAGCAGCTCCAATCAGGGCTATGGCTACACCTTC.

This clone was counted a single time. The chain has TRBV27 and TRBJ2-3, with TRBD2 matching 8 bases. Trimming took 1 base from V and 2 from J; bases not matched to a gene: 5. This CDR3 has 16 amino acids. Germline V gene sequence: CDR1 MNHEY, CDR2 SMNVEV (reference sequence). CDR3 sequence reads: CASSLFGGGYTDTQYF. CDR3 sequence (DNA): TGTGCCAGCAGTTTATTCGGCGGGGGGTACACAGATACGCAGTATTTT.

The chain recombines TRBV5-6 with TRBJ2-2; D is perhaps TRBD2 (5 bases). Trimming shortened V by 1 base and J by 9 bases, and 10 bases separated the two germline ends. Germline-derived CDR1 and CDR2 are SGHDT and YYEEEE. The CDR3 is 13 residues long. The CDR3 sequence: CASSLWRTRELFF. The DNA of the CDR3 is TGTGCCAGCAGCTTGTGGAGGACCAGGGAGCTGTTTTTT.

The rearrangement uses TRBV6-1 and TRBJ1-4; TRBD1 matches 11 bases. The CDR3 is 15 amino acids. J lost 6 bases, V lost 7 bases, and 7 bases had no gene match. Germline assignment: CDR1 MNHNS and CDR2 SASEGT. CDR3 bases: TGTGCCAGCAACACACGGACAGGGGGCGATGAAAAACTGTTTTTT. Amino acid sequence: CASNTRTGGDEKLFF.

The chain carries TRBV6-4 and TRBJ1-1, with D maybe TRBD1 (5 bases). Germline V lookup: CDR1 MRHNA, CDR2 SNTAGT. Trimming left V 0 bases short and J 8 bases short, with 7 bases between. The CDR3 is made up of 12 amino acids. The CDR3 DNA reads TGTGCCAGCAGTGACTCTGGGGGGGAAGCTTTCTTT. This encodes CASSDSGGEAFF.

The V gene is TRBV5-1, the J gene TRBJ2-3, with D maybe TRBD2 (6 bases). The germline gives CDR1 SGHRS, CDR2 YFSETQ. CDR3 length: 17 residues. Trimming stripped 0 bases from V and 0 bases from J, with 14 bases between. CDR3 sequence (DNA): TGCGCCAGCAGCTTGGAGGGCCGGAGGGCCAGCACAGATACGCAGTATTTT. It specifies CASSLEGRRASTDTQYF.

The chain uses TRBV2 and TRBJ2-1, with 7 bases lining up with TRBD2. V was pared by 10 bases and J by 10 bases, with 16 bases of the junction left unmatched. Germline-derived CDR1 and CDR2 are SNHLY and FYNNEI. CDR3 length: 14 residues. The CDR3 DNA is TGTGCCATCCCTGGGGAGGAGGGGCGGGAGGAGCAGTTCTTC. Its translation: CAIPGEEGREEQFF.

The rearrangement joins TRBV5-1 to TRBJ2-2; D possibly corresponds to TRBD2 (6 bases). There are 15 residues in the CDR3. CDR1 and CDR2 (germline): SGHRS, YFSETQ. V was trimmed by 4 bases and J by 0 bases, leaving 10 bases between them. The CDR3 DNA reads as TGCGCCAGCAGCCCCGGGGGATCGAACACCGGGGAGCTGTTTTTT. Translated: CASSPGGSNTGELFF.

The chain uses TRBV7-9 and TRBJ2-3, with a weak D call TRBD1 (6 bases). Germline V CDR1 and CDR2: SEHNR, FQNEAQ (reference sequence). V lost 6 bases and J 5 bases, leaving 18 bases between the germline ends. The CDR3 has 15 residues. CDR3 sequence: CASSLLSGTQDTQYF. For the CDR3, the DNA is TGTGCCAGCAGTCTCCTTAGTGGGACACAAGATACGCAGTATTTT.

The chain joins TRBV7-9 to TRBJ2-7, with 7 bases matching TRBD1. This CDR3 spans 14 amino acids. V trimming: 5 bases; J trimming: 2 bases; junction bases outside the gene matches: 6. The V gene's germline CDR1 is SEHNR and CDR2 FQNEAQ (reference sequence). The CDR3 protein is CASSQTGYPYEQYF. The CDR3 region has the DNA TGTGCCAGCAGCCAGACAGGGTATCCCTACGAGCAGTACTTC.

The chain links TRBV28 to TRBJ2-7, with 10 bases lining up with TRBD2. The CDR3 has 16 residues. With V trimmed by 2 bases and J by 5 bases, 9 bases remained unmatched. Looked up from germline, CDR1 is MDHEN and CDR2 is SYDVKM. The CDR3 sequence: CASSLVSSGRTHEQYF. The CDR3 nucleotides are TGTGCCAGCAGTTTAGTCTCTAGCGGGAGAACCCACGAGCAGTACTTC.

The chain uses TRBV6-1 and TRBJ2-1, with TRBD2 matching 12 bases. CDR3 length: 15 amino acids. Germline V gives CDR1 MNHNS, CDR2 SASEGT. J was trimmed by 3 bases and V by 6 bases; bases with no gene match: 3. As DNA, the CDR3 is TGTGCCAGCAGATCGACTAGCGGGAGCTACAATGAGCAGTTCTTC. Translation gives CASRSTSGSYNEQFF.

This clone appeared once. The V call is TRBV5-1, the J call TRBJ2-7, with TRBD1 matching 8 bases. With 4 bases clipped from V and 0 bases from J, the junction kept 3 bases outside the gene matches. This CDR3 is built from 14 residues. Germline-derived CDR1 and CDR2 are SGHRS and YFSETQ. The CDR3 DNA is TGCGCCAGCAGCGGACAGGGACCCTCCTACGAGCAGTACTTC. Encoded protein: CASSGQGPSYEQYF.

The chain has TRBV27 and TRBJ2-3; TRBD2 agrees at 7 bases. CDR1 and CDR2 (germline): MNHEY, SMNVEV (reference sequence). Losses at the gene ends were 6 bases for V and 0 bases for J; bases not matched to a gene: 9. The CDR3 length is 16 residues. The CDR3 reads CASSTLAQASTDTQYF. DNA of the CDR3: TGTGCCAGCAGCACACTAGCGCAAGCTAGCACAGATACGCAGTATTTT.

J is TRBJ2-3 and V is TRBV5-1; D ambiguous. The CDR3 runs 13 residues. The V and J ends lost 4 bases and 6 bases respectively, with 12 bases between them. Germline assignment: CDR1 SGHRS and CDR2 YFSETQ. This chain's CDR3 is CASSPKLWDTQYF. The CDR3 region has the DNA TGCGCCAGCAGCCCGAAACTATGGGATACGCAGTATTTT.